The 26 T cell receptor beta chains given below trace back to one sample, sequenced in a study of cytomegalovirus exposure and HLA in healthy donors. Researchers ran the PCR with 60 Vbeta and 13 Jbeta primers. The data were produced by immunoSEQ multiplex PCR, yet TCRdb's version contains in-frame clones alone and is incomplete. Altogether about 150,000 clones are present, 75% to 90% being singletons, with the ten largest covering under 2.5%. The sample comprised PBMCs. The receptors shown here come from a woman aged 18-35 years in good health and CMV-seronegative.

The CDR3 DNA sequence: TGTGCCAGCAGCTCGACTAGCGGCCCCGGCACGGATGAGCAGTTCTTC. Amino acid sequence: CASSSTSGPGTDEQFF. This chain joins TRBV7-3 and TRBJ2-1; the match to TRBD2 covers 9 bases. V shed 4 bases, J shed 8 bases, and the junction held 12 bases outside the gene matches. Germline values: CDR1 SGHTA, CDR2 FQGTGA. The CDR3 runs to 16 residues. The full variable domain, in which reference TRBV7-3 and TRBJ2-1 provide the parts outside the CDR3, is GAGVSQTPSNKVTEKGKYVELRCDPISGHTALYWYRQSLGQGPEFLIYFQGTGAADDSGLPNDRFFAVRPEGSVSTLKIQRTERGDSAVYLCASSSTSGPGTDEQFFGPGTRLTVL.

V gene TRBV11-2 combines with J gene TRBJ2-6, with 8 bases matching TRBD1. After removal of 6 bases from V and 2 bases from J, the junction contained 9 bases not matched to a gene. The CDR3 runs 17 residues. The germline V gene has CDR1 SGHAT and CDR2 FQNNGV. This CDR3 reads CASRRGRGRTGANVLTF. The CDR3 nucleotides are TGTGCCAGCAGGAGAGGCAGGGGGCGGACTGGGGCCAACGTCCTGACTTTC.

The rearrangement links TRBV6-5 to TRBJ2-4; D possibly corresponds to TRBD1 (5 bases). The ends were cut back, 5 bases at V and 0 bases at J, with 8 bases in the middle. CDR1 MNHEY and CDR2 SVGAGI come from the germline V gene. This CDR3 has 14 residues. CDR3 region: CASSPREAKNIQYF. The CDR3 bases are TGTGCCAGCAGTCCCAGGGAAGCCAAAAACATTCAGTACTTC.

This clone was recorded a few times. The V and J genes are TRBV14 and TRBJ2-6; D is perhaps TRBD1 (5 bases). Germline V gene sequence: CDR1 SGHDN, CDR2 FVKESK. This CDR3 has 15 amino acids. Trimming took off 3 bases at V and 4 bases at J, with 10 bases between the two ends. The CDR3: CASSQEGAGANVLTF. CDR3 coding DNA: TGTGCCAGCAGCCAGGAAGGGGCCGGGGCCAACGTCCTGACTTTC.

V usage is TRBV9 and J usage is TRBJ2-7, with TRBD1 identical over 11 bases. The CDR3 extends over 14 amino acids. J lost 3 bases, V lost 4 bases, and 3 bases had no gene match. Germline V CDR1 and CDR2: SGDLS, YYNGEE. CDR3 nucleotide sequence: TGTGCCAGCAGCACCGGGACAGGGGGCTACGAGCAGTACTTC. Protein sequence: CASSTGTGGYEQYF.

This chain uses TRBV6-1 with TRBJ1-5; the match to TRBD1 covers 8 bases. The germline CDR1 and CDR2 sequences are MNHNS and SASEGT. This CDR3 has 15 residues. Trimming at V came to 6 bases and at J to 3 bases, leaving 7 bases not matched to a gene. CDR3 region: CASSPTGGSNQPQHF. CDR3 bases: TGTGCCAGCAGCCCCACAGGGGGGTCCAATCAGCCCCAGCATTTT.

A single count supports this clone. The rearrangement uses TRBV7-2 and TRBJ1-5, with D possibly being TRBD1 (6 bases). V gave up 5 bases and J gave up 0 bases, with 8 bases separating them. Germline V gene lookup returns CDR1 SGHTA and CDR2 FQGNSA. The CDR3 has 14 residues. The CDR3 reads CASSGGYSNQPQHF. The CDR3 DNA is TGTGCCAGCAGCGGGGGCTATAGCAATCAGCCCCAGCATTTT.

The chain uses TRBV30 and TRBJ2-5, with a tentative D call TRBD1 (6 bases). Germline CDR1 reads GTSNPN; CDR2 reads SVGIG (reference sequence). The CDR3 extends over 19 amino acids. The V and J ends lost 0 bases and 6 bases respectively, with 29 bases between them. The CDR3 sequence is CAWSVLGSGPEGVVQTQYF. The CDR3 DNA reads TGTGCCTGGAGTGTACTGGGGTCAGGGCCCGAGGGGGTGGTACAGACCCAGTACTTC.

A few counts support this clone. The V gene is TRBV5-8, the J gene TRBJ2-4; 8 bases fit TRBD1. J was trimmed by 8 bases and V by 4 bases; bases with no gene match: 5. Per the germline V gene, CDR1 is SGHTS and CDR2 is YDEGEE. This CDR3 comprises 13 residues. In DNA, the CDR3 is TGTGCCAGCAGCCTCAGGGGGCTTGACATTCAGTACTTC. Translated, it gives CASSLRGLDIQYF.

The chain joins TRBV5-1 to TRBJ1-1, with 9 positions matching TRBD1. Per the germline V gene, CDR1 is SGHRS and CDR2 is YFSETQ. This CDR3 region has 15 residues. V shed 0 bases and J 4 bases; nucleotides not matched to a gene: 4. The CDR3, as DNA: TGCGCCAGCAGCTTGGGACAGGGGGTAAGCACTGAAGCTTTCTTT. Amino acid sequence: CASSLGQGVSTEAFF.

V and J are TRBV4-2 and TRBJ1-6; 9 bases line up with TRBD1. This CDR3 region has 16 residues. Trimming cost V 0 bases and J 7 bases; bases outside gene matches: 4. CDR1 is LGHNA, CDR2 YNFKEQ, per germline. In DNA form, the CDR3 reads TGTGCCAGCAGCCAAGATACCGGGACAGGGAATTCACCCCTCCACTTT. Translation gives CASSQDTGTGNSPLHF.

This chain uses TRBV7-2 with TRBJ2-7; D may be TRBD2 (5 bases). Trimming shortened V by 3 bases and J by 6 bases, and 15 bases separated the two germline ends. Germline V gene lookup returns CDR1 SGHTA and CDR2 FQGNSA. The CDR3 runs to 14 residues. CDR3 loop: CASSFGGSGPEQYF. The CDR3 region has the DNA TGTGCCAGCAGCTTTGGTGGGAGCGGCCCCGAGCAGTACTTC.

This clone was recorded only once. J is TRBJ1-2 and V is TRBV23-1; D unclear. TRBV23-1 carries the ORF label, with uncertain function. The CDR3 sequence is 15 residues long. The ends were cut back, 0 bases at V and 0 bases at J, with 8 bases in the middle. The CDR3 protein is CASSQSRETNYGYTF. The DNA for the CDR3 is TGCGCCAGCAGTCAATCGAGGGAAACTAACTATGGCTACACCTTC.

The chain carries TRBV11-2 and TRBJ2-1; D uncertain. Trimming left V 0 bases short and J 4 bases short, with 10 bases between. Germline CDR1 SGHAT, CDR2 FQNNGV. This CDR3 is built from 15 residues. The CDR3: CASSLDRDGYNEQFF. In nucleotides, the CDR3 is TGTGCCAGCAGCTTAGATCGAGACGGGTACAATGAGCAGTTCTTC. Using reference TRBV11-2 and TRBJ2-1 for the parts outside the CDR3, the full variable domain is EAGVAQSPRYKIIEKRQSVAFWCNPISGHATLYWYQQILGQGPKLLIQFQNNGVVDDSQLPKDRFSAERLKGVDSTLKIQPAKLEDSAVYLCASSLDRDGYNEQFFGPGTRLTVL.

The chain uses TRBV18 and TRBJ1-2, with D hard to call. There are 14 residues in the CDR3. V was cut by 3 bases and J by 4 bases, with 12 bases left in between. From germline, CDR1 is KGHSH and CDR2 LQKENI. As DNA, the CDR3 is TGTGCCAGCTCACCGCCGGAGGGCCTCTATGGCTACACCTTC. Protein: CASSPPEGLYGYTF. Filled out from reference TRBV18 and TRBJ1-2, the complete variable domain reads NAGVMQNPRHLVRRRGQEARLRCSPMKGHSHVYWYRQLPEEGLKFMVYLQKENIIDESGMPKERFSAEFPKEGPSILRIQQVVRGDSAAYFCASSPPEGLYGYTFGSGTRLTVV.

The CDR3 nucleotides are TGTGCCAGCAGCTTAGTTATCAATCAGCCCCAGCATTTT. It encodes CASSLVINQPQHF. V is TRBV7-9 and J is TRBJ1-5; D is undetermined. This CDR3 contains 13 residues. Between the trimmed V and J ends, which lost 1 base and 3 bases, there was a span of 4 bases. The germline V gene encodes CDR1 SEHNR and CDR2 FQNEAQ (reference sequence).

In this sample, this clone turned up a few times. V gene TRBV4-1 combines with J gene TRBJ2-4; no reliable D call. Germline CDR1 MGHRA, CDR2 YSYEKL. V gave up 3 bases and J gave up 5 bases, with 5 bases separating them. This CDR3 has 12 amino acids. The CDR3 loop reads CASSHVENIQYF. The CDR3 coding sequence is TGCGCCAGCAGCCACGTCGAAAACATTCAGTACTTC.

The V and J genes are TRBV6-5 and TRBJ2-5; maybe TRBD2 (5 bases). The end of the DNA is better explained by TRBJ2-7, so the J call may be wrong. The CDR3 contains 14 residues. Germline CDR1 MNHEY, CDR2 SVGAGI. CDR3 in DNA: TGTGCCAGCAGTCCCCCCGGGGTGCCCTACGAGCAGTACTTC. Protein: CASSPPGVPYEQYF.

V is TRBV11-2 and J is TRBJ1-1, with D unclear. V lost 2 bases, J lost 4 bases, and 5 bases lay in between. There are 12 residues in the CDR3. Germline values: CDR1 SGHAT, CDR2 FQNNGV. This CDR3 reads CASSLRSTEAFF. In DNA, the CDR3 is TGTGCCAGCAGCTTACGGAGCACTGAAGCTTTCTTT.

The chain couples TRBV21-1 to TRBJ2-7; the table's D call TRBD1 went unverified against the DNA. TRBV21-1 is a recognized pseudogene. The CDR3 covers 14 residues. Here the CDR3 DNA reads TGTGCCAGCAGCAACCGGGACAGGGTGGACGAGCAGTACTTC. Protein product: CASSNRDRVDEQYF.

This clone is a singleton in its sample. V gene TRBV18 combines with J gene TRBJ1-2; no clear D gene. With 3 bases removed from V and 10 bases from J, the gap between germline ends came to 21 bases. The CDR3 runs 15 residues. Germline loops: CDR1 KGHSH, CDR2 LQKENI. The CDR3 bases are TGTGCCAGCTCACCGAACCTCAACAGTGAAGAAGACTACACCTTC. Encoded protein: CASSPNLNSEEDYTF.

In nucleotides, the CDR3 is TGTGCCAGCAGGAGAGATGACAGGGGCTACGAGCAGTACTTC. Translating it yields CASRRDDRGYEQYF. The J gene is TRBJ2-7, the V gene TRBV27; 8 bases align to TRBD1. The CDR3 is made up of 14 amino acids. Losses at the gene ends were 6 bases for V and 3 bases for J; bases not matched to a gene: 7. CDR1 is MNHEY and CDR2 is SMNVEV in the germline V gene (reference sequence).

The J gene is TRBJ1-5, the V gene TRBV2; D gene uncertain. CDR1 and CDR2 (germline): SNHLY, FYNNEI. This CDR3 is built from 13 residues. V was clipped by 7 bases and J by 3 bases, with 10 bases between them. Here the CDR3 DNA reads TGTGCCAGCACCGAGGGCCCCAATCAGCCCCAGCATTTT. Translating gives CASTEGPNQPQHF.

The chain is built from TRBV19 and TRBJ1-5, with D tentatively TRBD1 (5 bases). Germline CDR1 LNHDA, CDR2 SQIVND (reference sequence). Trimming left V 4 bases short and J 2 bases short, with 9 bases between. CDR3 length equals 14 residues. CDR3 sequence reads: CASSTTGGNQPQHF. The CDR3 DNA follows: TGTGCCAGTAGTACCACAGGAGGCAATCAGCCCCAGCATTTT. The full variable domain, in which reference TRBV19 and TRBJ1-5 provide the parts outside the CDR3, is DGGITQSPKYLFRKEGQNVTLSCEQNLNHDAMYWYRQDPGQGLRLIYYSQIVNDFQKGDIAEGYSVSREKKESFPLTVTSAQKNPTAFYLCASSTTGGNQPQHFGDGTRLSIL.

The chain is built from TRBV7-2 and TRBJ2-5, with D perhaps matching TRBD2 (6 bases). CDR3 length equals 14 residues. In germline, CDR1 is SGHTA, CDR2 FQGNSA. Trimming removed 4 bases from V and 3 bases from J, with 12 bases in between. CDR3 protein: CASSSRPGEETQYF. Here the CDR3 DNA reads TGTGCCAGCAGCTCCCGACCGGGGGAAGAGACCCAGTACTTC.

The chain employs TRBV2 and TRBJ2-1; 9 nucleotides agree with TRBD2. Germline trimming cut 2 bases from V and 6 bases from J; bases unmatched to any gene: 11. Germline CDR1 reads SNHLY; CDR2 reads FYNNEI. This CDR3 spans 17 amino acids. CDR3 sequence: CASSELSGRYLSNEQFF. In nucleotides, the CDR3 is TGTGCCAGCAGTGAACTTAGCGGGAGATACCTAAGCAATGAGCAGTTCTTC.